Only one count was recorded for the clone carrying this T cell receptor (beta chain). What it recognizes is unknown. Primers: 60 Vbeta forward and 13 Jbeta reverse. Generated by immunoSEQ multiplex PCR, the TCRdb table keeps only in-frame clones and is missing some. The sample holds 150,000 to 200,000 clones, approximately 84% seen once. The source of the sample is a study of cytomegalovirus exposure and HLA in healthy donors. Study-level findings and limits: A missense DCLRE1C variant was associated with V- and J-gene trimming of TCR beta chains in a later analysis, and an independent cohort replicated the association. DRB1 had the most TCR associations and HLA-C the fewest, a later analysis found, with rates varying by HLA locus. Later analysis indicated greater clonal expansion among HLA-associated TCR beta chains than among equally common other chains. The study designated 164 TCR beta chains cytomegalovirus-associated.

This CDR3 has 15 amino acids. V was pared by 2 bases and J by 3 bases, with 13 bases between. CDR1 is KGHSH and CDR2 is LQKENI in the germline V gene. This TCR was sampled from a female donor in good health and CMV-seronegative. Sequences were obtained from PBMCs. The chain couples TRBV18 to TRBJ1-1; D may be TRBD1 (5 bases). The CDR3 region is CASSPGAGRDTEAFF. The DNA for the CDR3 is TGTGCCAGCTCACCAGGGGCAGGGCGAGACACTGAAGCTTTCTTT.